This TCR beta chain was captured by sequencing in a study of shared clonotypes between healthy human individuals. The V and J ends lost 3 bases and 3 bases, in that order; junction bases with no gene match: 6. Germline values: CDR1 ENHRY, CDR2 SYGVKD. This CDR3 has 15 amino acids. Samples underwent the assay at deep level. The authors' processing: Junction-only immunoSEQ sequences carried no quality scores, so filtering differed. The protocol was immunoSEQ multiplex PCR, while the TCRdb copy is restricted to in-frame clones and leaves out a portion. V and J calls and clone size come straight from that table; D and trimming were deduced from the DNA. The sample consists of under 650,000 clones, 95% to 97% of them appearing once.

The sequence came from a young woman in good health. Sequenced: naive CD4+ T cells sorted from blood. The subset was: CD45RA+ positively selected. The chain links TRBV10-3 to TRBJ2-7, with 9 bases that match TRBD1. The CDR3 DNA reads TGTGCCATCAGTGAATCGGGACAGGGAGGCTACGAGCAGTACTTC. This sequence encodes CAISESGQGGYEQYF.